This paragraph covers one TCR beta chain sequence. These data belong to a study of T-cell reconstitution after alpha-beta-depleted transplantation in children. The CDR3 contains 17 residues. CDR1 is LNHNV and CDR2 is YYDKDF in the germline V gene (reference sequence). V was pared by 0 bases and J by 4 bases, with 7 bases of the junction left unmatched. Unique molecular identifiers were used in preparing the TCRbeta library. One entry per CDR3 protein, called by TCRdb with MiXCR from the PCR reads. The sample consists of fewer than 700,000 distinct CDR3 sequences, 13% of them appearing once. This chain connects TRBV15 to TRBJ2-2, with 8 bases aligning to TRBD2. The sample was PBMCs, mostly from graft donor cells, taken 360 days after TCRalphabeta/CD19-depleted stem cell transplant. The receptor comes from a male patient under 18 who had a stem cell transplant for acute myeloid leukemia, so the T cells may come from the graft donor. The CDR3 DNA sequence: TGTGCCACCAGCAGAGATCGGGCGGGAGGTGTCACCGGGGAGCTGTTTTTT. Amino acid sequence: CATSRDRAGGVTGELFF.